Listed below are T cell receptor beta chains from one sample, sequenced in a study of blood T cells in healthy people across ages. Each CDR3 protein is one row after TCRdb ran MiXCR on the 5' RACE reads. The table has 800,000 to 900,000 distinct CDR3 sequences, 60% to 80% seen once; the top ten hold roughly a quarter. Source material: blood. These receptors were obtained from a man aged 25 to 45 in good health. Each CDR3 is given without its conserved first and last residue. Clone size is stated in some rows and not others, as once, few, many or a class when expanded.

J,V,size,CDR3
TRBJ2-7,TRBV5-1,few,ASSLVVTGDISYEQY
TRBJ2-7,TRBV18,few,ASSPVSGSYEQY
NA,TRBV4-3,NA,ASSQEGLAVYEQY
TRBJ2-1,TRBV30,once,AWSGTGGLDEQF
TRBJ2-7,TRBV29-1,NA,SVDGPGATYEQY
TRBJ2-5,TRBV5-1,once,ASSLDGRGEETQY
TRBJ1-4,TRBV6-1,once,ASKTRDSPNEKLF
TRBJ1-6,TRBV2,once,ASSDDREFNSPLH
TRBJ2-2,TRBV6-5,NA,ASSRELAGGFGELF
TRBJ1-1,TRBV10-3,NA,AISESSGSNTEAF
TRBJ2-5,TRBV4-2,NA,ASSQSGEVGRLETQY
TRBJ2-5,TRBV20-1,NA,SASVSGGVGETQY
TRBJ2-2,TRBV2,NA,ASSEGLGLGGGELF
TRBJ2-1,TRBV14,NA,ASSQERLFRDEQF
TRBJ1-5,TRBV6-6,NA,ASVTQGGSNQPQH
TRBJ2-5,TRBV5-1,NA,ASRSDRSRETQY
TRBJ2-5,TRBV6-5,few,ASRHSDGTQY
TRBJ2-7,TRBV27,NA,ASSPQSGGRYEQY
TRBJ2-1,TRBV6-4,few,ASSPEATVPNEQF
TRBJ1-2,TRBV7-2,NA,ASSLGRSPPVGYT
TRBJ2-1,TRBV11-1,NA,ASSRDPRGPLYNEQF
TRBJ2-5,TRBV7-2,NA,ASSRQGGGETQY
TRBJ2-1,TRBV12-3/TRBV12-4,once,ASTTGTGGSYNEQF
NA,TRBV20-1,NA,SAPVGGQLYEQY
TRBJ2-7,TRBV10-3,few,AISDGRGYEQY
TRBJ2-1,TRBV7-2,NA,ASSLGVAKNIQF